The 9 T cell receptor beta chains reported below all come from one sample, sequenced in a study of blood T cell repertoires in COVID-19. Assay: immunoSEQ multiplex PCR; the TCRdb copy retains only in-frame clones and omits some. The table has over 200,000 clones, 92% seen once; the top ten hold 0.7% to 0.85%. Source material: peripheral blood. The receptors come from a man in his 60s with COVID-19, enrolled during active disease.

In its sample, this clone was seen a few times. V and J are TRBV28 and TRBJ2-3, with 8 bases aligning to TRBD1. After removal of 4 bases from V and 3 bases from J, the junction contained 9 bases not matched to a gene. In germline, CDR1 is MDHEN, CDR2 SYDVKM. CDR3 size: 16 residues. This CDR3 reads CASSSYRQGRTDTQYF. The CDR3 DNA reads as TGTGCCAGCAGTTCATACCGACAGGGGAGGACAGATACGCAGTATTTT.

This sequence joins TRBV18 and TRBJ2-7; 7 nucleotides match TRBD2. CDR3 length equals 15 residues. The trim removed 1 base at V and 4 bases at J, leaving 7 bases unmatched. CDR1 and CDR2 (germline): KGHSH, LQKENI. In DNA, the CDR3 is TGTGCCAGCTCACCACGGGGGGAGGGCCGATACGAGCAGTACTTC. Its translation: CASSPRGEGRYEQYF.

The rearrangement uses TRBV14 and TRBJ1-2; D is possibly TRBD1 (6 bases). Germline CDR1 reads SGHDN; CDR2 reads FVKESK. Trimming pared 4 bases from V and 7 bases from J, leaving 13 bases between. CDR3 length equals 13 residues. The CDR3 here is CASSPGLGAGYTF. The CDR3 nucleotides read TGTGCCAGCAGCCCCGGCTTGGGGGCTGGCTACACCTTC.

The J gene is TRBJ2-7, the V gene TRBV7-8, with 10 bases aligning to TRBD1. V lost 5 bases, J lost 3 bases, and 7 bases stayed unmatched. The CDR3 is made up of 15 amino acids. Germline loops: CDR1 SGHVS, CDR2 FQNEAQ. The CDR3 nucleotides are TGTGCCAGCAGCCTCCTCGGGACAGGGGTCTACGAGCAGTACTTC. This translates into CASSLLGTGVYEQYF.

This chain uses TRBV6-5 with TRBJ2-7, with D possibly matching TRBD1 (5 bases). Trimming shortened V by 2 bases and J by 6 bases, and 17 bases separated the two germline ends. There are 15 residues in the CDR3. Germline values: CDR1 MNHEY, CDR2 SVGAGI. The CDR3 protein is CASSYTGRVYSEQYF. For the CDR3, the DNA is TGTGCCAGCAGTTACACCGGCAGGGTGTATAGCGAGCAGTACTTC.

This clone was seen only once. V is TRBV27 and J is TRBJ2-7; 7 nucleotides match TRBD1. Germline V gives CDR1 MNHEY, CDR2 SMNVEV (reference sequence). The CDR3 consists of 15 residues. The J segment lost 6 bases and the V segment lost 4 bases, leaving 12 bases of the junction unmatched. DNA of the CDR3: TGTGCCAGCAGTTGGGGGATAGGGGGCTCAGGCGAGCAGTACTTC. This gives the protein CASSWGIGGSGEQYF.

The chain employs TRBV11-3 and TRBJ1-1, with no clear D. Germline loops: CDR1 SGHNT, CDR2 YENEEA. This CDR3 has 12 residues. Trimming took off 4 bases at V and 8 bases at J, with 11 bases between the two ends. CDR3 bases: TGTGCCAGCAGCTACTTGTTCGGGGAAGCTTTCTTT. This translates into CASSYLFGEAFF.

This chain links TRBV7-9 with TRBJ2-7; possibly TRBD1 for D (6 bases). The CDR3 contains 15 residues. Trimming stripped 1 base from V and 2 bases from J, with 12 bases between. CDR1 and CDR2 (germline): SEHNR, FQNEAQ (reference sequence). This CDR3 reads CASSLGQGWTYEQYF. In DNA form, the CDR3 reads TGTGCCAGCAGCTTAGGGCAGGGGTGGACCTACGAGCAGTACTTC.

J is TRBJ1-1 and V is TRBV4-1; a weak D match, TRBD1 (5 bases). Between the trimmed V and J ends, which lost 2 bases and 10 bases, there was a span of 14 bases. Germline V gives CDR1 MGHRA, CDR2 YSYEKL. The CDR3 is 13 amino acids. The CDR3 DNA sequence: TGCGCCAGCAGCCAAAATCCGTCCGGGGGAGCTTTCTTT. Protein: CASSQNPSGGAFF.